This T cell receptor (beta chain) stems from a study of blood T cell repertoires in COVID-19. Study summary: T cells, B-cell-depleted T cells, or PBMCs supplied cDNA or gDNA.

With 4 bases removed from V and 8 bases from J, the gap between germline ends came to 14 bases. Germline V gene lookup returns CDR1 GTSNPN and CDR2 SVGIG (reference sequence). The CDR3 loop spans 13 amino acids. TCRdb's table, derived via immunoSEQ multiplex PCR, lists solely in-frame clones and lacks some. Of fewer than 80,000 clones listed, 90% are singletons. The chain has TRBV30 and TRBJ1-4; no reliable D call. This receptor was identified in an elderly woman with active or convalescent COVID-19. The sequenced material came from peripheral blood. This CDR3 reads CAWNSREREKLFF. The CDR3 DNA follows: TGTGCCTGGAACTCACGGGAGAGGGAAAAACTGTTTTTT.